Listed below are T cell receptor beta chains from one sample, sequenced in a study of blood T cell repertoires in COVID-19. Libraries were prepared by immunoSEQ multiplex PCR; TCRdb keeps only in-frame clonotypes and omits some of them. The sample includes roughly 110,000 clones, about three quarters of them seen just once. Input material: peripheral blood. Every receptor here comes from a man between 65 and 85 years old with acute or convalescent COVID-19. The CDR3 runs from the conserved cysteine through the conserved F or W. The order of the fields is D gene, clone size, V gene, J gene, CDR3 protein, CDR3 DNA. A D gene is named only where the DNA matches it firmly. For some rows the clone size is stated as once, few or many, or as a class when expanded; others skip it.

TRBD1	NA	TRBV6-6	TRBJ2-1	CASSPPGQTYNEQFF	TGTGCCAGCAGTCCTCCGGGACAGACTTATAATGAGCAGTTCTTC
NA	NA	TRBV6-5	TRBJ1-1	CASSYPGATEAFF	TGTGCCAGCAGTTACCCTGGGGCCACTGAAGCTTTCTTT
NA	NA	TRBV27	TRBJ2-1	CASSFGRRYEQFF	TGTGCCAGCAGTTTTGGGCGGAGGTATGAGCAGTTCTTC
TRBD1	once	TRBV7-6	TRBJ2-7	CASSLKGQNYEQYF	TGTGCCAGCAGCTTAAAGGGACAGAACTACGAGCAGTACTTC
NA	NA	TRBV5-6	TRBJ2-5	CASSFQETQYF	TGTGCCAGCAGCTTCCAGGAGACCCAGTACTTC
TRBD2	NA	TRBV10-3	TRBJ2-3	CAISGAGVSTDTQYF	TGTGCCATCAGTGGGGCGGGGGTTAGCACAGATACGCAGTATTTT
TRBD1	NA	TRBV6-6	TRBJ2-1	CASSYIQGARDEQFF	TGTGCCAGCAGTTACATCCAGGGGGCGCGTGATGAGCAGTTCTTC
NA	NA	TRBV6-1	TRBJ1-1	CASSDTGNTEAFF	TGTGCCAGCAGTGACACAGGGAACACTGAAGCTTTCTTT
TRBD1	many	TRBV5-1	TRBJ1-4	CASSRDRGTNEKLFF	TGCGCCAGCAGCCGGGACAGGGGAACTAATGAAAAACTGTTTTTT
NA	NA	TRBV7-2	TRBJ2-2	CASNPRAAGTTGELFF	TGTGCCAGCAACCCGAGGGCTGCGGGGACGACCGGGGAGCTGTTTTTT
TRBD2	NA	TRBV11-2	TRBJ2-5	CASSVTRTSVETQYF	TGTGCCAGCAGCGTAACCCGGACTAGCGTGGAGACCCAGTACTTC
TRBD2	few	TRBV11-3	TRBJ2-1	CASSLASPAGFSYNEQFF	TGTGCCAGCAGCTTAGCTTCCCCAGCGGGGTTTTCCTACAATGAGCAGTTCTTC
TRBD2	once	TRBV7-2	TRBJ2-3	CASSPPGLGVTDTQYF	TGTGCCAGCAGCCCACCGGGACTAGGGGTGACAGATACGCAGTATTTT
TRBD1	NA	TRBV19	TRBJ1-4	CASTIGGQLRGEKLFF	TGTGCCAGTACCATAGGGGGACAGCTCCGGGGTGAAAAACTGTTTTTT
TRBD1	NA	TRBV15	TRBJ1-3	CATSSPGQSFGNTIYF	TGTGCCACCAGCAGTCCGGGACAGAGTTTTGGAAACACCATATATTTT
NA	NA	TRBV2	TRBJ1-2	CASSARNYGYTF	TGTGCCAGCAGTGCCCGTAACTATGGCTACACCTTC
TRBD2	NA	TRBV19	TRBJ2-2	CASSSPGGQGGELFF	TGTGCCAGTAGTAGTCCGGGGGGGCAAGGCGGGGAGCTGTTTTTT
NA	NA	TRBV5-1	TRBJ2-7	CASSLDRRAYEQYF	TGCGCCAGCAGCTTGGACAGGCGAGCCTACGAGCAGTACTTC
TRBD2	once	TRBV6-5	TRBJ2-7	CASSYSKRGPSYEQYF	TGTGCCAGCAGTTACTCGAAGCGGGGACCCTCCTACGAGCAGTACTTC
TRBD2	NA	TRBV7-9	TRBJ2-7	CASSLVGSASGVANYEQYF	TGTGCCAGCAGCTTAGTAGGGTCGGCTAGCGGGGTTGCTAACTACGAGCAGTACTTC
TRBD1	NA	TRBV5-6	TRBJ1-3	CASSRDRANGNTIYF	TGTGCCAGCAGCCGAGACAGGGCGAATGGAAACACCATATATTTT
NA	NA	TRBV6-5	TRBJ1-1	CASSLRENTEAFF	TGTGCCAGCAGCCTCAGGGAGAACACTGAAGCTTTCTTT
TRBD2	NA	TRBV7-2	TRBJ2-1	CASSLKRSSGGYNEQFF	TGTGCCAGCAGCCTCAAAAGGAGTAGCGGGGGGTACAATGAGCAGTTCTTC
TRBD2	few	TRBV27	TRBJ2-4	CASSLIAGVAKNIQYF	TGTGCCAGCAGTTTAATTGCGGGGGTAGCCAAAAACATTCAGTACTTC
TRBD2	NA	TRBV19	TRBJ2-3	CASSSGGGTDTQYF	TGTGCCAGTAGTAGCGGGGGGGGGACAGATACGCAGTATTTT
NA	NA	TRBV7-9	TRBJ2-2	CASSLGQTLSAGELFF	TGTGCCAGCAGCTTAGGCCAAACGCTTTCGGCCGGGGAGCTGTTTTTT
TRBD2	NA	TRBV9	TRBJ2-1	CASSVDGTSFFGEQFF	TGTGCCAGCAGCGTAGACGGGACTAGCTTTTTCGGTGAGCAGTTCTTC
NA	few	TRBV14	TRBJ2-3	CASSQGGGFADTQYF	TGTGCCAGCAGCCAAGGGGGAGGATTCGCAGATACGCAGTATTTT
NA	NA	TRBV4-1	TRBJ2-3	CASSQGSGDTQYF	TGCGCCAGCAGCCAAGGAAGCGGGGATACGCAGTATTTT
TRBD1	few	TRBV10-2	TRBJ1-1	CASSESLGQGGEAFF	TGCGCCAGCAGTGAGTCTCTGGGACAGGGAGGTGAAGCTTTCTTT
TRBD1	NA	TRBV19	TRBJ2-5	CASSLQQGAGETQYF	TGTGCCAGTAGTTTGCAACAGGGGGCCGGGGAGACCCAGTACTTC
TRBD1	once	TRBV7-8	TRBJ2-7	CASSPPYRTGVFEQYF	TGTGCCAGCAGCCCTCCTTACCGGACAGGCGTCTTCGAGCAGTACTTC
NA	NA	TRBV6-5	TRBJ1-6	CATLPIADNSPLHF	TGTGCCACCCTCCCCATAGCAGATAATTCACCCCTCCACTTT
TRBD1	NA	TRBV2	TRBJ1-5	CASSRDRDGQPQHF	TGTGCCAGCAGTAGGGACAGGGATGGTCAGCCCCAGCATTTT